The 20 T cell receptor beta chains below come from one sample, sequenced in a study of blood T cell repertoires in COVID-19. The data were produced by immunoSEQ multiplex PCR, yet TCRdb's version contains in-frame clones alone and is incomplete. The sample contains 150,000 to 200,000 clones, approximately 80% of which appear only once. Sequencing was done on a sample of peripheral blood. The receptor set was obtained from a man aged 60 to 75 with acute or convalescent COVID-19.

The gene calls are TRBV19 and TRBJ1-1; 7 bases line up with TRBD1. V lost 3 bases, J lost 2 bases, and 15 bases stayed unmatched. The V gene's germline CDR1 is LNHDA and CDR2 SQIVND (reference sequence). The CDR3 is 18 residues long. The CDR3 nucleotides read TGTGCCAGTAGTATCGGGGCAACTTGGACAGGACTAAACACTGAAGCTTTCTTT. Its protein product is CASSIGATWTGLNTEAFF.

V gene TRBV14 combines with J gene TRBJ1-3, with a tentative D call TRBD1 (6 bases). CDR3 length equals 18 residues. Germline CDR1 SGHDN, CDR2 FVKESK. With 0 bases removed from V and 0 bases from J, the gap between germline ends came to 15 bases. The CDR3 sequence is CASSQDGRGALSGNTIYF. CDR3 DNA: TGTGCCAGCAGCCAAGATGGCCGGGGGGCCCTCTCTGGAAACACCATATATTTT.

This rearrangement joins TRBV30 to TRBJ1-6; 8 nucleotides align to TRBD1. J lost 7 bases, V lost 2 bases, and 4 bases had no gene match. Per germline, CDR1 GTSNPN and CDR2 SVGIG (reference sequence). This CDR3 is built from 14 residues. The CDR3 nucleotides read TGTGCCTGGAGTAATGACAGGGGCAATTCACCCCTCCACTTT. It codes for CAWSNDRGNSPLHF.

This chain connects TRBV18 to TRBJ1-2; no firm D call. Germline CDR1 reads KGHSH; CDR2 reads LQKENI. Trimming removed 5 bases from V and 3 bases from J, with 13 bases in between. This CDR3 region has 14 residues. CDR3 protein: CASSVGATDYGYTF. The CDR3 DNA reads TGTGCCAGCTCAGTTGGAGCGACGGACTATGGCTACACCTTC. Complete variable domain (other parts from reference TRBV18 and TRBJ1-2): NAGVMQNPRHLVRRRGQEARLRCSPMKGHSHVYWYRQLPEEGLKFMVYLQKENIIDESGMPKERFSAEFPKEGPSILRIQQVVRGDSAAYFCASSVGATDYGYTFGSGTRLTVV.

The chain uses TRBV5-1 and TRBJ1-6; TRBD1 is a possible D gene (5 bases). The germline gives CDR1 SGHRS, CDR2 YFSETQ. V lost 2 bases and J 7 bases, leaving 13 bases between the germline ends. The CDR3 is made up of 15 amino acids. The CDR3 loop reads CASSLQQVGNSPLHF. The DNA for the CDR3 is TGCGCCAGCAGCTTACAACAGGTCGGCAATTCACCCCTCCACTTT.

This chain uses TRBV4-2 with TRBJ2-3; D remains ambiguous. Germline CDR1 LGHNA, CDR2 YNFKEQ. V shed 1 base and J shed 8 bases, with 4 bases lying between them. The CDR3 covers 11 residues. The DNA of the CDR3 is TGTGCCAGCAGCCAAGCAGGTACGCAGTATTTT. Translated, it gives CASSQAGTQYF.

The V and J genes are TRBV23-1 and TRBJ1-1; 7 bases map to TRBD1. TRBV23-1 is sorted into the ORF group, with uncertain function. With 9 bases clipped from V and 4 bases from J, the junction kept 5 bases outside the gene matches. CDR3 length: 12 amino acids. The CDR3 spells CARADRPTEAFF. The CDR3 nucleotides are TGCGCCAGGGCGGACAGGCCCACTGAAGCTTTCTTT.

This clone has only a few counts. The gene calls are TRBV10-3 and TRBJ2-3; the match to TRBD2 covers 9 bases. The CDR3 is 14 residues long. The ends lost 6 bases at V and 8 bases at J; junction bases unmatched: 9. Germline values: CDR1 ENHRY, CDR2 SYGVKD. The CDR3 coding sequence is TGTGCCATCAGAGGCGGGGGGGGCGTTGGTACGCAGTATTTT. As protein: CAIRGGGGVGTQYF.

The chain uses TRBV19 and TRBJ1-6; TRBD1 matches at 8 bases. Per the germline V gene, CDR1 is LNHDA and CDR2 is SQIVND (reference sequence). The CDR3 loop spans 12 amino acids. The V and J ends lost 5 bases and 10 bases, in that order; junction bases with no gene match: 1. The CDR3 here is CASSRTGSPLHF. CDR3 DNA sequence: TGTGCCAGTAGTCGGACAGGGTCACCCCTCCACTTT.

The chain recombines TRBV11-2 with TRBJ1-1, with 7 bases lining up with TRBD1. The length of the CDR3 is 15 residues. V was clipped by 5 bases and J by 1 base; unmatched bases: 7. Germline assignment: CDR1 SGHAT and CDR2 FQNNGV. The CDR3 protein is CASSPAQGRNTEAFF. DNA for the CDR3: TGTGCCAGCAGCCCTGCACAGGGGAGGAACACTGAAGCTTTCTTT.

Note on this clone: Other DNA sequences in the same sample also yield this CDR3. V gene TRBV18 combines with J gene TRBJ1-5; 7 positions match TRBD1. The V segment lost 6 bases and the J segment 2 bases; nucleotides outside the gene matches: 4. This CDR3 spans 14 amino acids. Germline CDR1 reads KGHSH; CDR2 reads LQKENI. The CDR3 nucleotides read TGTGCCAGCTCCCCTGGACAGGGCAATCAGCCCCAGCATTTT. Its translation is CASSPGQGNQPQHF.

The V gene is TRBV18, the J gene TRBJ1-2; no clear D gene. The CDR3 totals 12 residues. Germline lookup yields CDR1 KGHSH and CDR2 LQKENI. Trimming took 1 base from V and 4 from J, leaving 4 bases between them. CDR3 sequence (DNA): TGTGCCAGCTCACCACGCGCCTATGGCTACACCTTC. Its protein is CASSPRAYGYTF.

This clone was counted only a few times. V is TRBV6-6 and J is TRBJ1-5; 8 bases map to TRBD1. Trimming at V came to 7 bases and at J to 6 bases, leaving 11 bases not matched to a gene. Germline CDR1 is MNHNY and CDR2 is SVGAGI (reference sequence). The CDR3 runs to 15 residues. The CDR3 protein is CASTGAGGASQPQHF. The CDR3 coding sequence is TGTGCCAGCACGGGCGCAGGGGGCGCTTCTCAGCCCCAGCATTTT.

V and J are TRBV7-2 and TRBJ2-7; weak D call: TRBD1 (6 bases). Germline assignment: CDR1 SGHTA and CDR2 FQGNSA. There are 12 residues in the CDR3. The V end lost 7 bases, the J end lost 5 bases, and 12 bases lay between the germline ends. This CDR3 is CASKLQGNEQYF. CDR3 in DNA: TGTGCCAGCAAACTCCAGGGGAACGAGCAGTACTTC.

This clone appeared a single time. V is TRBV5-1 and J is TRBJ1-3, with TRBD1 identical over 7 bases. Germline CDR1 reads SGHRS; CDR2 reads YFSETQ. V shed 4 bases and J 4 bases; nucleotides not matched to a gene: 5. The CDR3 has 14 amino acids. The CDR3 bases are TGCGCCAGCAGCCCACAGGGGTCCGGAAACACCATATATTTT. This codes for CASSPQGSGNTIYF.

The chain recombines TRBV6-5 with TRBJ2-2; perhaps TRBD1 as D (5 bases). CDR3 length: 15 amino acids. Germline values: CDR1 MNHEY, CDR2 SVGAGI. The V end was cut by 5 bases, the J end by 6 bases, with 16 bases between. In DNA, the CDR3 is TGTGCCAGCAGTCACCTGGACATTCGCGCCGGGGAGCTGTTTTTT. Its protein is CASSHLDIRAGELFF.

This clone turned up a few times. This chain joins TRBV27 and TRBJ2-1; 7 bases are a match to TRBD2. CDR1 and CDR2 (germline): MNHEY, SMNVEV (reference sequence). V lost 5 bases and J lost 4; bases outside the gene matches: 8. The CDR3 length is 15 residues. The CDR3 loop reads CASSLDWGGYNEQFF. The CDR3 DNA follows: TGTGCCAGCAGTCTCGACTGGGGGGGGTACAATGAGCAGTTCTTC.

V gene TRBV27 combines with J gene TRBJ2-3, with no clear D. The germline V gene encodes CDR1 MNHEY and CDR2 SMNVEV (reference sequence). The CDR3 runs 15 residues. Between the trimmed V and J ends, which lost 5 bases and 2 bases, there was a span of 14 bases. The CDR3 protein is CASSAAPGHTDTQYF. CDR3 in DNA: TGTGCCAGCAGTGCCGCGCCAGGCCACACAGATACGCAGTATTTT.

The gene calls are TRBV5-6 and TRBJ2-7; TRBD2 matches 14 bases. The CDR3 consists of 14 residues. Trimming at V came to 0 bases and at J to 9 bases, leaving 2 bases not matched to a gene. Germline-derived CDR1 and CDR2 are SGHDT and YYEEEE. The CDR3 DNA reads as TGTGCCAGCAGCTTGGGACTAGCGGGAGGGTCGCAGTACTTC. Translated, it gives CASSLGLAGGSQYF.

V usage is TRBV7-2 and J usage is TRBJ2-7; 10 nucleotides align to TRBD2. From germline, CDR1 is SGHTA and CDR2 FQGNSA. The CDR3 runs to 14 residues. V lost 3 bases and J lost 6; bases outside the gene matches: 5. CDR3 in DNA: TGTGCCAGCAGCTTTCTAGCGGGAGAAAGCGAGCAGTACTTC. Protein: CASSFLAGESEQYF.